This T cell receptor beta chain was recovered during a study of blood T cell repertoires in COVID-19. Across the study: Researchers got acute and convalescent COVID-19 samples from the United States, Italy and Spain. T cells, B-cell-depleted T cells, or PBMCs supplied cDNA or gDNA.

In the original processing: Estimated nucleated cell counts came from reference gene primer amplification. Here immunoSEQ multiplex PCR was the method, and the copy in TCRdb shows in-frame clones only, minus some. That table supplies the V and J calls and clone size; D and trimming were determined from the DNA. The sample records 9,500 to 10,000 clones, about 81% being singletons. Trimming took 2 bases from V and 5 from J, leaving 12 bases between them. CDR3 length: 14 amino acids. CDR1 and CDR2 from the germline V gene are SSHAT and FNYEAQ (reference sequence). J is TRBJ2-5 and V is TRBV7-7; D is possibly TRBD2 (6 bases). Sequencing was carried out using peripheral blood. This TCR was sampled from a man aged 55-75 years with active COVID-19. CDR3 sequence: CASSLLEGRETQYF. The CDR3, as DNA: TGTGCCAGCAGCTTACTGGAGGGCCGGGAGACCCAGTACTTC.